A selection of T cell receptor beta chains follows, all from one sample in a study of vaccination effects on CD4 cells after COVID-19. For these TCRs, the target antigens are not known. Produced via immunoSEQ multiplex PCR; TCRdb's table is partial and in-frame only. The top ten hold roughly 15% of the sample, which has just under 30,000 clones, roughly 71% seen once. Specimen: CD4+ T cells from PBMCs cultured with HCoV-OC43 spike peptides, collected after COVID-19 vaccination. The receptors come from a human donor who received a COVID-19 vaccine. Both conserved end residues are part of each CDR3. D genes are given only for firm matches. A clone size is listed for some rows: how often the clone was seen (once, few, many), or a class if it is expanded.

V: TRBV5-1
D: -
J: TRBJ2-5
size: -
DNA: TGCGCCAGCAGACAACAAGAGACCCAGTACTTC
CDR3: CASRQQETQYF

V: TRBV7-4
D: -
J: TRBJ1-5
size: -
DNA: TGTGCCAGCAGCTTAGTCAGACAGGGCAATCAGCCCCAGCATTTT
CDR3: CASSLVRQGNQPQHF

V: TRBV5-6
D: -
J: TRBJ2-1
size: once
DNA: TGTGCCAGCAGCTTTATCGGTGAGCAGTTCTTC
CDR3: CASSFIGEQFF

V: TRBV5-1
D: TRBD1
J: TRBJ2-1
size: -
DNA: TGCGCCAGCAGCACGGCAGGGCCGGGACAGGGGAACAATGAGCAGTTCTTC
CDR3: CASSTAGPGQGNNEQFF

V: TRBV3-1/TRBV3-2
D: -
J: TRBJ1-3
size: -
DNA: TGTGCCAGCAGCCAAGTTTATGGACAGCAAAGAAACTCTGGAAACACCATATATTTT
CDR3: CASSQVYGQQRNSGNTIYF

V: TRBV6-5
D: -
J: TRBJ2-7
size: -
DNA: TGTGCCAGCAGTTTCCAATACGAGCAGTACTTC
CDR3: CASSFQYEQYF

V: TRBV10-1
D: TRBD1
J: TRBJ1-1
size: few
DNA: TGCGCCAGCAGTGAATACAGGGGACTCCAAGCTTTCTTT
CDR3: CASSEYRGLQAFF

V: TRBV18
D: TRBD2
J: TRBJ2-1
size: -
DNA: TGTGCCAGCTCACCGACTAGCGGGTTTAGTTATGAGCAGTTCTTC
CDR3: CASSPTSGFSYEQFF

V: TRBV5-6
D: TRBD1
J: TRBJ1-5
size: -
DNA: TGTGCCAGCAGCTTACGACAGGGCCAGCCCCAGCATTTT
CDR3: CASSLRQGQPQHF

V: TRBV5-4
D: -
J: TRBJ1-2
size: -
DNA: TGTGCCAGCAGCTTGCGGTTAGACCGGGGGGCTAACTATGGCTACACCTTC
CDR3: CASSLRLDRGANYGYTF

V: TRBV6-5
D: -
J: TRBJ1-2
size: -
DNA: TGTGCCAGCAGACAACAGGGCCACTATGGCTACACCTTC
CDR3: CASRQQGHYGYTF

V: TRBV18
D: -
J: TRBJ2-3
size: -
DNA: TGTGCCAGCTCACCGCCAATCTGGGATACGCAGTATTTT
CDR3: CASSPPIWDTQYF

V: TRBV18
D: TRBD1
J: TRBJ2-2
size: few
DNA: TGTGCCAGCTCACCCCTCGGGACAGGGGGCGAAACCGGGGAGCTGTTTTTT
CDR3: CASSPLGTGGETGELFF

V: TRBV25-1
D: -
J: TRBJ2-7
size: few
DNA: TGTGCCAGCAGCCGTTCCGGACTGCCAGAGCAGTACTTC
CDR3: CASSRSGLPEQYF

V: TRBV5-5
D: TRBD1
J: TRBJ2-7
size: -
DNA: TGTGCCAGCAGCTCTCAACCGGGACAGACGTACGTGCAGTACTTC
CDR3: CASSSQPGQTYVQYF

V: TRBV19
D: -
J: TRBJ2-1
size: -
DNA: TGTGCCAGTAGTGCCCCTGGGGGGACCAATGAGCAGTTCTTC
CDR3: CASSAPGGTNEQFF

V: TRBV21-1
D: -
J: TRBJ2-7
size: -
DNA: TGTGCCAGCAGCAAAACCGGCGGGAAGGCAGGGGACAGCTCCTACGAGCAGTACTTC
CDR3: CASSKTGGKAGDSSYEQYF

V: TRBV12-5
D: TRBD2
J: TRBJ2-3
size: -
DNA: TGTGCTAGTGGCGATCGGGGACTAGCGGGAGGGGCGGCAGATACGCAGTATTTT
CDR3: CASGDRGLAGGAADTQYF

V: TRBV11-2
D: -
J: TRBJ1-1
size: -
DNA: TGTGCCAGCAGCTTAGTCCCGAACACTGAAGCTTTCTTT
CDR3: CASSLVPNTEAFF

V: TRBV5-3
D: -
J: TRBJ1-5
size: -
DNA: TGTGCCAGAAGCTTGTTGGCGGGGAGTCGGCCCCAGCATTTT
CDR3: CARSLLAGSRPQHF

V: TRBV12-3/TRBV12-4
D: -
J: TRBJ1-5
size: -
DNA: TGTGCCAGCACCCATAGCAATCAGCCCCAGCATTTT
CDR3: CASTHSNQPQHF

V: TRBV3-1/TRBV3-2
D: -
J: TRBJ1-5
size: -
DNA: TGTGCCAGCAGCCGAGACCAAGGGGGTCTTTCCCAGCATTTT
CDR3: CASSRDQGGLSQHF

V: TRBV5-1
D: TRBD1
J: TRBJ1-1
size: once
DNA: TGCGCCAGCAGCTTGGGTCTGGCAGGGGGGTCTGAAGCTTTCTTT
CDR3: CASSLGLAGGSEAFF

V: TRBV3-1/TRBV3-2
D: -
J: TRBJ2-1
size: -
DNA: TGTGCCAGCAGCCAAGATGCTAGTAAGCCTTACAATGAGCAGTTCTTC
CDR3: CASSQDASKPYNEQFF

V: TRBV29-1
D: TRBD2
J: TRBJ2-7
size: -
DNA: TGCAGCGTTGACGGGCGAGCGGGAGGGCACAACGAGCAGTACTTC
CDR3: CSVDGRAGGHNEQYF

V: TRBV7-6
D: TRBD2
J: TRBJ2-7
size: -
DNA: TGTGCCAGCAGCTTAGATCTAGCGGGACCCTACGAGCAGTACTTC
CDR3: CASSLDLAGPYEQYF

V: TRBV6-5
D: -
J: TRBJ2-3
size: -
DNA: TGTGCCAGCAGTTACTCGGGCAGATACACAGATACGCAGTATTTT
CDR3: CASSYSGRYTDTQYF

V: TRBV11-2
D: -
J: TRBJ1-1
size: -
DNA: TGTGCCAGCAGCTTTGGGGGGGCCACTGAAGCTTTCTTT
CDR3: CASSFGGATEAFF

V: TRBV5-1
D: -
J: TRBJ2-2
size: once
DNA: TGCGCCAGCAGCTTTAGCGGGAACACCGGGGAGCTGTTTTTT
CDR3: CASSFSGNTGELFF

V: TRBV5-6
D: -
J: TRBJ1-6
size: -
DNA: TGTGCCAGCAGCGGCCCCGGGAGGTCTGAAAATTCACCCCTCCACTTT
CDR3: CASSGPGRSENSPLHF

V: TRBV7-9
D: -
J: TRBJ2-5
size: few
DNA: TGTGCCAGCAGCAACATTTGGGGCCAAGAGACCCAGTACTTC
CDR3: CASSNIWGQETQYF

V: TRBV7-9
D: -
J: TRBJ1-4
size: -
DNA: TGTGCCAGCAGCTTCAGACAGATTAATGAAAAACTGTTTTTT
CDR3: CASSFRQINEKLFF

V: TRBV3-1/TRBV3-2
D: -
J: TRBJ1-6
size: -
DNA: TGTGCCAGCAGCCAGCTACCCCCGGGGGATAATTCACCCCTCCACTTT
CDR3: CASSQLPPGDNSPLHF